This T cell receptor (beta chain) came from a study of T cell responses to AZD1222 COVID-19 vaccine (dated by TCRdb to the early 2020s). Regarding the study in general: Because spike-specific TCR depth and breadth did not differ between the two schedules, AZD1222 recipients who got a second dose at roughly 4 weeks were pooled with those who got a second dose at roughly 12 weeks. Trial participants were enrolled into age subgroups of 18-55, 56-69 and 70-plus years, which contained around 140, 26 and 57 TCR-sequenced participants, respectively. A total of 233 trial participants underwent TCR sequencing, of whom more than 200 had received two doses of AZD1222 and roughly 26 had received two doses of the MenACWY control vaccine.

The study at large found these results: CD4 TCRs associated with the vaccine covered the entire spike protein, and the dominant responses were in regions 160-218 and 743-854. Epitopes outside the regions mutated in the B.1.351 and B.1.1.7 variants were reportedly recognized by nearly half of the unique spike-specific TCRs. Conclusions about previously exposed vaccinees were limited because only six AZD1222 recipients were SARS-CoV-2 seropositive at baseline. Because no samples from the day 14 peak response were available, repertoires could be characterized only after the peak T cell response. Most participants were white British and females outnumbered males, and the authors suggested that clonal diversity may have been underestimated. After two AZD1222 doses, spike-specific TCR breadth and depth were significantly higher than at day 0 and than in MenACWY recipients. In the small 56-69-year group, the increase in depth fell short of significance, most likely because of low power.

The CDR3 regions of human TCRbeta chains were analyzed by immunosequencing. Processing in the source paper ran as follows. TCRs in the repertoires were matched against a reference library of SARS-CoV-2-specific TCRs that had been generated with the MIRA antigen-specificity platform. Breadth meant the fraction of unique TCRs that were SARS-CoV-2-associated, whereas depth meant the fraction of total T cells that were SARS-CoV-2-associated. Each spike-specific TCR was assigned to its reactive spike region and to a CD4 or CD8 class using the MIRA data. Log10-transformed breadth and depth values were compared by one-way ANOVA with Sidak's multiple comparisons tests. The immuneACCESS repertoire file appears here via TCRdb, limited to in-frame rearrangements. These files lack a portion of the clones; in checked studies, under half of the deficit traces to unresolved V genes, and the cause of the others is not known. The V and J calls and clone size are taken from that table; D and trimming were inferred from the DNA. This sample comprises about 110,000 clones, approximately 85% of them detected only once. The ten largest clones capture approximately 4.6% of the sample.

The label giving this sample's time point can be read as: baseline before first vaccination. The vaccinee samples were drawn from two UK trials, COV001 and COV002, one of which was a single-blind randomized controlled phase 2/3 trial testing AZD1222 (ChAdOx1 nCoV-19) in healthy adults. Trial participant PBMC samples were collected at day 0 and day 28 after the second dose for TCRbeta chain sequencing. From V the trimming removes 2 bases and from J it removes 10 bases, while the gene matches leave 7 bases of the junction unaccounted for. The germline V gene provides CDR1 SGHRS and CDR2 YFSETQ. The CDR3 measures 15 amino acids from cysteine to phenylalanine. The sequence is cut down to CDR3 DNA, 45 bases in frame from base 1. In regard to this clone: Which antigen it targets is not known. Base qualities are missing; no much larger clone stands one base away.

The sample consisted of peripheral blood, taken on day 0 of AZD1222 vaccination. The V and J segments used are TRBV5-1 and TRBJ1-6; 9 bases in the middle match TRBD1. The clonotype originates from an adult in good health. The DNA sequence is TGCGCCAGCAGCTTTTCCCGGGACAGGGACTCACCCCTCCACTTT. This gives the protein CASSFSRDRDSPLHF.